Each of the 29 T cell receptor beta chains below was sequenced from the same sample in a study of PD-L1 blockade in urothelial cancer. The time point is: pretreatment peripheral blood. The repertoire was sequenced with immunoSEQ multiplex PCR; TCRdb's copy has only in-frame clones and lacks some. Of about 86,000 clones in the sample, more than 70% were seen once. Material: PBMCs, obtained around atezolizumab (anti-PD-L1) treatment. These receptors were taken from a man aged 60-69 years with urothelial cancer.

V usage is TRBV5-4 and J usage is TRBJ2-7; 8 nucleotides agree with TRBD1. The length of the CDR3 is 16 residues. Germline loops: CDR1 SGHNT, CDR2 YYREEE (reference sequence). The V gene end was trimmed by 2 bases and the J gene end by 2 bases; junction bases not matched to a gene: 9. This CDR3 is CASSFYRGINPYEQYF. The CDR3, as DNA: TGTGCCAGCAGCTTCTACAGGGGGATAAATCCCTACGAGCAGTACTTC.

The chain uses TRBV6-4 and TRBJ1-4; D is undetermined. This CDR3 has 16 residues. Per germline, CDR1 MRHNA and CDR2 SNTAGT. V was cut by 2 bases and J by 0 bases, with 10 bases left in between. CDR3 in amino acids: CASSDNERTTNEKLFF. The CDR3 DNA reads TGTGCCAGCAGTGACAATGAGAGAACAACTAATGAAAAACTGTTTTTT.

This chain connects TRBV19 to TRBJ1-5; 8 bases align to TRBD1. V gave up 5 bases and J gave up 9 bases; unmatched junction bases: 9. This CDR3 comprises 14 residues. Germline loops: CDR1 LNHDA, CDR2 SQIVND (reference sequence). CDR3 sequence reads: CASSLGQGVPPQHF. CDR3 DNA sequence: TGTGCCAGTAGTCTTGGACAGGGTGTTCCGCCCCAGCATTTT.

This clone was detected only once. The V gene is TRBV2, the J gene TRBJ2-6, with 10 positions matching TRBD1. V gave up 8 bases and J gave up 1 base; unmatched junction bases: 5. There are 16 residues in the CDR3. Germline CDR1 reads SNHLY; CDR2 reads FYNNEI. The chain's CDR3 is CASHWDRGSGANVLTF. The CDR3 DNA sequence: TGTGCCAGCCACTGGGACAGGGGTTCTGGGGCCAACGTCCTGACTTTC.

The chain joins TRBV10-2 to TRBJ2-3, with TRBD1 as a possible D gene (6 bases). The germline V gene has CDR1 WSHSY and CDR2 SAAADI. The V end lost 8 bases, the J end lost 4 bases, and 16 bases lay between the germline ends. The CDR3 totals 14 residues. CDR3 DNA: TGCGCCAGCCTAGGGGCAGGGGACGCAGATACGCAGTATTTT. Encoded protein: CASLGAGDADTQYF.

V usage is TRBV4-2 and J usage is TRBJ2-2; D is ambiguous. V was clipped by 4 bases and J by 5 bases, with 11 bases between them. This CDR3 spans 14 amino acids. Germline V gene data show CDR1 as LGHNA and CDR2 as YNFKEQ. The CDR3 DNA is TGTGCCAGCAGCCCCTCAGGTCCAACCGGGGAGCTGTTTTTT. Protein product: CASSPSGPTGELFF.

Details on this clone: The same CDR3 is also encoded by other DNA sequences in this sample. J is TRBJ2-7 and V is TRBV4-2, with 10 nucleotides matching TRBD2. Germline V lookup: CDR1 LGHNA, CDR2 YNFKEQ. With V trimmed by 1 base and J by 1 base, 1 base remained unmatched. This CDR3 has 15 amino acids. The CDR3 loop is CASSQVAGGSYEQYF. CDR3 DNA sequence: TGTGCCAGCAGCCAAGTAGCGGGAGGTTCCTACGAGCAGTACTTC.

The chain links TRBV5-4 to TRBJ2-1, with a weak D call TRBD1 (5 bases). The CDR3 runs 16 residues. V lost 0 bases and J lost 3, with 13 bases in between. The germline gives CDR1 SGHNT, CDR2 YYREEE (reference sequence). CDR3 sequence reads: CASSLEADTGYNEQFF. In DNA form, the CDR3 reads TGTGCCAGCAGCTTGGAAGCAGATACAGGCTACAATGAGCAGTTCTTC. The full variable domain, with the rest looked up from reference TRBV5-4 and TRBJ2-1, is ETGVTQSPTHLIKTRGQQVTLRCSSQSGHNTVSWYQQALGQGPQFIFQYYREEENGRGNFPPRFSGLQFPNYSSELNVNALELDDSALYLCASSLEADTGYNEQFFGPGTRLTVL.

The chain couples TRBV7-2 to TRBJ1-1, with D tentatively TRBD1 (6 bases). In germline, CDR1 is SGHTA, CDR2 FQGNSA. This CDR3 is built from 14 residues. Trimming stripped 5 bases from V and 7 bases from J, with 17 bases between. CDR3: CASSHRQSRGEAFF. The CDR3 bases are TGTGCCAGCAGCCACAGACAGTCCAGGGGTGAAGCTTTCTTT.

V is TRBV7-2 and J is TRBJ2-2; maybe TRBD1 (6 bases). Trimming took 4 bases from V and 4 from J, leaving 16 bases between them. This CDR3 has 16 residues. CDR1 is SGHTA and CDR2 is FQGNSA in the germline V gene. DNA for the CDR3: TGTGCCAGCAGCTATAGCCACACCAGGGGCACCGGGGAGCTGTTTTTT. It specifies CASSYSHTRGTGELFF.

The chain employs TRBV19 and TRBJ2-1, with TRBD1 identical over 10 bases. The CDR3 sequence is 15 residues long. The V and J ends lost 5 bases and 5 bases, in that order; junction bases with no gene match: 6. Germline CDR1 reads LNHDA; CDR2 reads SQIVND (reference sequence). The DNA for the CDR3 is TGTGCCAGTAGTCCGGGACAGGGGAGGAACAATGAGCAGTTCTTC. It is translated as CASSPGQGRNNEQFF.

This chain links TRBV28 with TRBJ2-1; 8 positions agree with TRBD1. V was pared by 2 bases and J by 8 bases, with 8 bases of the junction left unmatched. Germline V gene sequence: CDR1 MDHEN, CDR2 SYDVKM. This CDR3 has 15 residues. CDR3 residues: CASSLRPNRGYEQFF. As DNA, the CDR3 is TGTGCCAGCAGTTTACGCCCGAACAGGGGGTATGAGCAGTTCTTC.

The gene calls are TRBV19 and TRBJ2-3; 7 bases are shared with TRBD1. This CDR3 spans 14 amino acids. V gave up 9 bases and J gave up 4 bases; unmatched junction bases: 10. Per germline, CDR1 LNHDA and CDR2 SQIVND (reference sequence). The CDR3 here is CASGHDRVSDTQYF. The CDR3 region has the DNA TGTGCCAGCGGGCACGACAGGGTCTCAGATACGCAGTATTTT.

This clone showed up just a few times. As DNA, the CDR3 is TGTGCCAGCAGCGTAGTAGGGGGGGGCGAGCAGTACTTC. Encoded protein: CASSVVGGGEQYF. This rearrangement joins TRBV9 to TRBJ2-7; D possibly corresponds to TRBD2 (7 bases). The CDR3 is 13 residues long. Trimming removed 0 bases at V and 6 bases at J, with 10 bases between. Germline V gene sequence: CDR1 SGDLS, CDR2 YYNGEE.

This clone was observed a few times. The V call is TRBV4-1, the J call TRBJ2-7; D gene ambiguous. V dropped 0 bases and J dropped 6 bases, with 9 bases sitting between them. The germline gives CDR1 MGHRA, CDR2 YSYEKL. CDR3 size: 13 residues. DNA of the CDR3: TGCGCCAGCAGCCAAGACTGGCAGTTCGAGCAGTACTTC. Protein sequence: CASSQDWQFEQYF.

The rearrangement uses TRBV29-1 and TRBJ2-1; 8 bases match TRBD1. CDR1 and CDR2 from the germline V gene are SQVTM and ANQGSEA. V shed 1 base, J shed 8 bases, and the junction held 10 bases outside the gene matches. This CDR3 has 15 amino acids. The CDR3 DNA follows: TGCAGCGTTGAAGGCTTCAGGGGGCGCTCGGATGAGCAGTTCTTC. Translating it yields CSVEGFRGRSDEQFF.

The chain uses TRBV28 and TRBJ1-3, with D unclear. The V gene lost 5 bases and the J gene lost 4 bases, with 12 bases spanning the gap. Germline CDR1 MDHEN, CDR2 SYDVKM. This CDR3 spans 14 amino acids. CDR3 amino acids: CASSRQATGNTIYF. CDR3 sequence (DNA): TGTGCCAGCAGTCGACAAGCCACCGGAAACACCATATATTTT.

V gene TRBV6-1 combines with J gene TRBJ2-5; 13 bases are shared with TRBD2. The CDR3 spans 15 residues. Germline assignment: CDR1 MNHNS and CDR2 SASEGT. The V gene end was trimmed by 3 bases and the J gene end by 2 bases; junction bases not matched to a gene: 0. The CDR3 nucleotides read TGTGCCAGCAGTGAGGGACTAGCGGGACAAGAGACCCAGTACTTC. Translating it yields CASSEGLAGQETQYF.

V is TRBV5-1 and J is TRBJ2-7; a weak D match, TRBD2 (6 bases). Germline CDR1 is SGHRS and CDR2 is YFSETQ. This CDR3 is 15 amino acids long. Between the trimmed V and J ends, which lost 2 bases and 5 bases, there was a span of 17 bases. The CDR3 DNA follows: TGCGCCAGCAGCTTCGCCGGGAGCTTGAAAAACGAGCAGTACTTC. As protein: CASSFAGSLKNEQYF.

V gene TRBV11-3 combines with J gene TRBJ1-3, with D perhaps matching TRBD1 (6 bases). Germline CDR1 and CDR2: SGHNT and YENEEA. The length of the CDR3 is 14 residues. Trimming shortened V by 2 bases and J by 4 bases, and 9 bases separated the two germline ends. The CDR3 loop reads CASSLSGVGNTIYF. CDR3 coding DNA: TGTGCCAGCAGCTTATCAGGGGTCGGAAACACCATATATTTT.

This rearrangement joins TRBV5-1 to TRBJ2-1, with TRBD2 identical over 7 bases. The CDR3 contains 14 residues. The V segment lost 3 bases and the J segment 7 bases; nucleotides outside the gene matches: 7. In germline, CDR1 is SGHRS, CDR2 YFSETQ. The CDR3 DNA sequence: TGCGCCAGCAGCTCAGACTGGGGAGGGAATGAGCAGTTCTTC. Translating it yields CASSSDWGGNEQFF. The variable domain in full, completed from reference TRBV5-1 and TRBJ2-1, reads KAGVTQTPRYLIKTRGQQVTLSCSPISGHRSVSWYQQTPGQGLQFLFEYFSETQRNKGNFPGRFSGRQFSNSRSEMNVSTLELGDSALYLCASSSDWGGNEQFFGPGTRLTVL.

V is TRBV7-2 and J is TRBJ2-2; D ambiguous. Trimming pared 0 bases from V and 7 bases from J, leaving 12 bases between. The CDR3 extends over 15 amino acids. Germline CDR1 reads SGHTA; CDR2 reads FQGNSA. The CDR3 DNA is TGTGCCAGCAGCTTAGCTTCACCGCGGCTCGGGGAGCTGTTTTTT. Its translation: CASSLASPRLGELFF.

The genes are TRBV5-1 and TRBJ1-2; TRBD1 is a possible D gene (5 bases). This CDR3 has 12 residues. Between the trimmed V and J ends, which lost 0 bases and 8 bases, there was a span of 8 bases. The germline CDR1 and CDR2 sequences are SGHRS and YFSETQ. The CDR3 DNA follows: TGCGCCAGCAGCTTGGAAGGGGTCGGCTACACCTTC. Translation gives CASSLEGVGYTF.

V usage is TRBV5-1 and J usage is TRBJ2-3; the D is unclear. This CDR3 is 16 amino acids long. Per the germline V gene, CDR1 is SGHRS and CDR2 is YFSETQ. V lost 1 base and J 2 bases, leaving 14 bases between the germline ends. This chain's CDR3 is CASSLFPRGATDTQYF. The CDR3 bases are TGCGCCAGCAGCTTGTTCCCCCGCGGTGCCACAGATACGCAGTATTTT.

The gene calls are TRBV28 and TRBJ2-3; D call uncertain. The CDR3 is 14 amino acids. V lost 8 bases, J lost 2 bases, and 14 bases lay in between. CDR1 MDHEN and CDR2 SYDVKM come from the germline V gene. CDR3 region: CASRPGYPTDTQYF. The CDR3 DNA reads TGTGCCAGCCGGCCGGGTTACCCCACAGATACGCAGTATTTT.

The chain recombines TRBV19 with TRBJ1-2; unclear D gene. The V and J ends lost 4 bases and 5 bases respectively, with 11 bases between them. CDR3 length: 13 amino acids. Germline V gives CDR1 LNHDA, CDR2 SQIVND (reference sequence). The CDR3 spells CASSTLEGYGYTF. For the CDR3, the DNA is TGTGCCAGTAGTACCTTGGAGGGATATGGCTACACCTTC.

This sequence joins TRBV29-1 and TRBJ1-1; 7 nucleotides match TRBD1. CDR1 SQVTM and CDR2 ANQGSEA come from the germline V gene. After removal of 5 bases from V and 13 bases from J, the junction contained 10 bases not matched to a gene. This CDR3 region has 11 residues. As DNA, the CDR3 is TGCAGCGTTCCACAGGGGTTGGTTGGTTTCTTT. Translated: CSVPQGLVGFF.

The chain uses TRBV10-3 and TRBJ1-5; D gene unclear. V was shortened by 8 bases and J by 4 bases, with 9 bases between the two germline ends. The germline V gene encodes CDR1 ENHRY and CDR2 SYGVKD. CDR3 length: 12 residues. The CDR3 is CAIGGTNQPQHF. CDR3 coding DNA: TGTGCCATCGGAGGTACAAATCAGCCCCAGCATTTT.

The chain links TRBV30 to TRBJ1-1; TRBD1 might be the D (5 bases). CDR1 GTSNPN and CDR2 SVGIG come from the germline V gene (reference sequence). There are 18 residues in the CDR3. The ends were cut back, 3 bases at V and 1 base at J, with 24 bases in the middle. The CDR3: CAWRRRWGEAGRNTEAFF. As DNA, the CDR3 is TGTGCCTGGAGGCGCCGTTGGGGGGAGGCAGGAAGGAACACTGAAGCTTTCTTT.